The 2 T cell receptor beta chains given below trace back to one sample, sequenced in a study of CD8 T cells in ankylosing spondylitis (dated by TCRdb to the late 2010s). What the study reported, not specific to this receptor: A TCR beta motif of eight highly homologous amino acid variants appeared characteristic of blood from ankylosing spondylitis patients.

Receptor amplification or capture employed 5' RACE. Sequencing instrument: Illumina HiSeq 2500. The raw public reads went through TCRdb reprocessing: fastp at Q25, MiXCR clone calling, in-frame beta chains kept. When rows share a CDR3 protein, they turn into one entry using the most common DNA and genes. For this sample there are about 800,000 distinct CDR3 sequences; about 11% appear just once. Of the sample, about 0.5% falls within the top ten clones. These receptors' targets are unknown. Sequencing was done on a sample of blood, either unsorted or a sorted T cell fraction (not recorded which). Receptors originate from a male donor with ankylosing spondylitis.

This clonotype has ten or more counts. The V gene is TRBV11-2, the J gene TRBJ1-2; 8 bases are a match to TRBD1. CDR3 size: 14 residues. V gave up 5 bases and J gave up 8 bases; unmatched junction bases: 10. The germline CDR1 and CDR2 sequences are SGHAT and FQNNGV. For the CDR3, the DNA is TGTGCCAGCAGCCTCAGTCAGGGGGCAGAAGGCTACACCTTC. Its translation is CASSLSQGAEGYTF.

This clonotype occurred many times. The CDR3 here is CSVREVQETQYF. The CDR3 DNA reads TGCAGCGTAAGAGAGGTCCAAGAGACCCAGTACTTC. The chain employs TRBV29-1 and TRBJ2-5; D is ambiguous. The germline V and J ends were trimmed by 6 bases and 1 base, with 9 bases remaining between them. The CDR3 contains 12 residues. The germline CDR1 and CDR2 sequences are SQVTM and ANQGSEA. The full variable domain, its missing parts supplied by reference TRBV29-1 and TRBJ2-5, is SAVISQKPSRDICQRGTSLTIQCQVDSQVTMMFWYRQQPGQSLTLIATANQGSEATYESGFVIDKFPISRPNLTFSTLTVSNMSPEDSSIYLCSVREVQETQYFGPGTRLLVL.